This T cell receptor (beta chain) originates from a study of blood T cell repertoires in COVID-19. Study-wide context: The analysed material was cDNA or gDNA that came from T cells, B-cell-depleted T cells, or PBMCs.

This clone appeared a few times. Method: immunoSEQ multiplex PCR; TCRdb's copy keeps in-frame clones and lacks some. The sample yields about 330,000 clones, more than 70% seen once. Per the germline V gene, CDR1 is SNHLY and CDR2 is FYNNEI. CDR3 length equals 13 residues. V shed 3 bases and J shed 5 bases, with 8 bases lying between them. The sequence came from a woman aged 50 to 60 with acute or convalescent COVID-19. The chain carries TRBV2 and TRBJ2-1; D is possibly TRBD1 (5 bases). The sample was peripheral blood. This CDR3 reads CASSDGADNEQFF. The CDR3 bases are TGTGCCAGCAGTGATGGGGCAGACAATGAGCAGTTCTTC.